This passage covers 27 T cell receptor beta chains from one sample sequenced in a study of blood T cell repertoires in COVID-19. Clones were read by immunoSEQ multiplex PCR, and TCRdb kept only the in-frame ones, dropping some. The sample records around 210,000 clones, about 78% being singletons. The specimen sequenced was peripheral blood. All receptors come from a woman in her seventies with acute or convalescent COVID-19.

This clone was found a few times. The chain carries TRBV6-5 and TRBJ2-1; 10 bases agree with TRBD2. CDR1 is MNHEY, CDR2 SVGAGI, per germline. V trimming: 11 bases; J trimming: 2 bases; junction bases outside the gene matches: 3. This CDR3 region has 13 residues. The CDR3 is CAASGSTYNEQFF. CDR3 in DNA: TGTGCCGCTAGCGGGAGTACCTACAATGAGCAGTTCTTC.

The genes are TRBV7-3 and TRBJ2-1, with 9 bases aligning to TRBD1. CDR3 size: 15 residues. The V gene end was trimmed by 5 bases and the J gene end by 4 bases; junction bases not matched to a gene: 6. Germline CDR1 and CDR2: SGHTA and FQGTGA. The CDR3 coding sequence is TGTGCCAGCAGCCCTAGACAGGGGGAGTACAATGAGCAGTTCTTC. Its protein is CASSPRQGEYNEQFF.

The V and J genes are TRBV6-2 or TRBV6-3 and TRBJ2-6; D might be TRBD1 (7 bases). Trimming took off 5 bases at V and 4 bases at J, with 12 bases between the two ends. The CDR3 spans 15 residues. Per the germline V gene, CDR1 is MNHEY and CDR2 is SVGEGT. This CDR3 reads CASSDRDSGANVLTF. CDR3 DNA sequence: TGTGCCAGCAGTGACAGGGACTCCGGGGCCAACGTCCTGACTTTC.

Only one count was recorded for this clone. The V call is TRBV29-1, the J call TRBJ2-1, with D unresolved. The CDR3 length is 16 residues. V lost 7 bases to trimming and J lost 7 bases, with 26 bases between them. The germline V gene has CDR1 SQVTM and CDR2 ANQGSEA. The CDR3 region has the DNA TGCAGCGCCACTTTTAGTTGGCCACCTAGTGGAAATGAGCAGTTCTTC. Amino acid sequence: CSATFSWPPSGNEQFF.

J is TRBJ2-7 and V is TRBV18; no clear D gene. The V and J ends lost 3 bases and 5 bases respectively, with 14 bases between them. CDR1 is KGHSH, CDR2 LQKENI, per germline. The CDR3 extends over 14 amino acids. CDR3: CASSPPSGTNEQYF. DNA of the CDR3: TGTGCCAGCTCACCCCCGTCGGGTACTAACGAGCAGTACTTC.

This rearrangement joins TRBV28 to TRBJ1-1, with TRBD1 matching 9 bases. With 5 bases clipped from V and 8 bases from J, the junction kept 6 bases outside the gene matches. The germline gives CDR1 MDHEN, CDR2 SYDVKM. The CDR3 runs to 13 residues. DNA for the CDR3: TGTGCCAGCAGTACCCCGGGACAGGGCGAAGCTTTCTTT. It translates to CASSTPGQGEAFF.

This clone was counted a few times. The V and J genes are TRBV2 and TRBJ1-5; the match to TRBD1 covers 9 bases. This CDR3 has 15 amino acids. In germline, CDR1 is SNHLY, CDR2 FYNNEI. V lost 3 bases, J lost 7 bases, and 7 bases stayed unmatched. The CDR3 here is CASSERDRVAQPQHF. DNA for the CDR3: TGTGCCAGCAGTGAGAGGGACAGGGTAGCACAGCCCCAGCATTTT.

The chain uses TRBV28 and TRBJ2-7; D call uncertain. Germline V CDR1 and CDR2: MDHEN, SYDVKM. The CDR3 spans 13 residues. Trimming pared 6 bases from V and 2 bases from J, leaving 11 bases between. The CDR3 protein is CASRAGSAYEQYF. DNA for the CDR3: TGTGCCAGCAGGGCCGGGTCAGCCTACGAGCAGTACTTC.

This rearrangement joins TRBV29-1 to TRBJ2-2; 7 positions agree with TRBD2. Germline CDR1 is SQVTM and CDR2 is ANQGSEA. This CDR3 comprises 14 residues. J gave up 3 bases and V 5 bases, and 6 bases lay outside the gene matches. In DNA, the CDR3 is TGCAGCGTTTTAAGCGGGATTGACACCGGGGAGCTGTTTTTT. This sequence encodes CSVLSGIDTGELFF.

This clone was counted a few times. The chain carries TRBV28 and TRBJ2-1; 15 bases agree with TRBD2. The CDR3 has 16 amino acids. CDR1 is MDHEN, CDR2 SYDVKM, per germline. The trim removed 6 bases at V and 8 bases at J, leaving 8 bases unmatched. CDR3 in DNA: TGTGCCAGCAGGCCCACCGGGACTAGCGGGAGGTATGAGCAGTTCTTC. This codes for CASRPTGTSGRYEQFF.

This chain connects TRBV5-8 to TRBJ1-3; D not certain. Germline V lookup: CDR1 SGHTS, CDR2 YDEGEE. CDR3 length: 19 residues. The germline V and J ends were trimmed by 0 bases and 0 bases, with 19 bases remaining between them. The chain's CDR3 is CASSLERLWRLSSGNTIYF. DNA for the CDR3: TGTGCCAGCAGCTTGGAACGGTTGTGGAGGTTGAGCTCTGGAAACACCATATATTTT.

V is TRBV19 and J is TRBJ1-5; D is ambiguous. CDR3 size: 14 residues. The germline CDR1 and CDR2 sequences are LNHDA and SQIVND (reference sequence). V shed 7 bases and J shed 2 bases, with 12 bases lying between them. CDR3 amino acids: CASNGVSGNQPQHF. DNA of the CDR3: TGTGCCAGTAACGGGGTTTCGGGCAATCAGCCCCAGCATTTT.

In DNA, the CDR3 is TGTGCCATCAGTGATCTCTCCAGGGAATCCGGTCAGCCCCAGCATTTT. Residues: CAISDLSRESGQPQHF. The chain links TRBV10-3 to TRBJ1-5; maybe TRBD1 (5 bases). In germline, CDR1 is ENHRY, CDR2 SYGVKD. The CDR3 is made up of 16 amino acids. V was trimmed by 3 bases and J by 6 bases, leaving 18 bases between them.

The J gene is TRBJ1-3, the V gene TRBV4-1; unclear D gene. V shed 0 bases and J shed 0 bases, with 6 bases lying between them. The CDR3 sequence is 15 residues long. Germline-derived CDR1 and CDR2 are MGHRA and YSYEKL. CDR3 coding DNA: TGCGCCAGCAGCCAAGACAGTTCCTCTGGAAACACCATATATTTT. It yields the protein CASSQDSSSGNTIYF.

The chain is built from TRBV5-1 and TRBJ1-2; the match to TRBD1 covers 8 bases. Germline V gene data show CDR1 as SGHRS and CDR2 as YFSETQ. V dropped 4 bases and J dropped 5; count of bases not matched to a gene: 7. The CDR3 spans 14 residues. CDR3 in amino acids: CASSPRTGQYGYTF. The CDR3 region has the DNA TGCGCCAGCAGCCCACGGACAGGGCAATATGGCTACACCTTC.

This chain uses TRBV20-1 with TRBJ2-1; 7 bases line up with TRBD2. With V trimmed by 3 bases and J by 4 bases, 3 bases remained unmatched. Per germline, CDR1 DFQATT and CDR2 SNEGSKA (reference sequence). The CDR3 runs 13 residues. CDR3 amino acids: CSASLADYNEQFF. Written as DNA, the CDR3 is TGCAGTGCTAGTCTAGCGGATTACAATGAGCAGTTCTTC.

This sequence joins TRBV5-1 and TRBJ2-7, with 8 bases lining up with TRBD1. The CDR3 is 16 residues long. Germline trimming cut 4 bases from V and 4 bases from J; bases unmatched to any gene: 13. Germline V gene data show CDR1 as SGHRS and CDR2 as YFSETQ. The CDR3: CASSVGAQGARYEQYF. The DNA for the CDR3 is TGCGCCAGCAGCGTAGGGGCGCAGGGGGCGCGTTACGAGCAGTACTTC.

The rearrangement joins TRBV5-4 to TRBJ2-1; the match to TRBD1 covers 10 bases. The CDR3 consists of 15 residues. Trimming removed 4 bases from V and 5 bases from J; junction bases left unmatched: 6. Germline CDR1 is SGHNT and CDR2 is YYREEE (reference sequence). The CDR3 loop reads CASSLDRGPHNEQFF. DNA for the CDR3: TGTGCCAGCAGCCTTGACAGGGGGCCTCACAATGAGCAGTTCTTC. The full variable domain, completed using reference TRBV5-4 and TRBJ2-1, is ETGVTQSPTHLIKTRGQQVTLRCSSQSGHNTVSWYQQALGQGPQFIFQYYREEENGRGNFPPRFSGLQFPNYSSELNVNALELDDSALYLCASSLDRGPHNEQFFGPGTRLTVL.

The genes are TRBV7-8 and TRBJ2-1; tentatively, D is TRBD2 (5 bases). The CDR3 is 14 amino acids. From germline, CDR1 is SGHVS and CDR2 FQNEAQ. V dropped 4 bases and J dropped 3 bases, with 10 bases sitting between them. The CDR3 DNA reads as TGTGCCAGCAGCTCCAACCGGGACTACAATGAGCAGTTCTTC. Translated, it gives CASSSNRDYNEQFF. Combining the CDR3 with reference TRBV7-8 and TRBJ2-1 gives the whole variable domain GAGVSQSPRYKVAKRGQDVALRCDPISGHVSLFWYQQALGQGPEFLTYFQNEAQLDKSGLPSDRFFAERPEGSVSTLKIQRTQQEDSAVYLCASSSNRDYNEQFFGPGTRLTVL.

V and J are TRBV7-2 and TRBJ1-2; D might be TRBD1 (5 bases). Germline CDR1 SGHTA, CDR2 FQGNSA. This CDR3 is 14 amino acids long. V was pared by 6 bases and J by 6 bases, with 17 bases between. This CDR3 is CASSPNENRNGYTF. DNA for the CDR3: TGTGCCAGCAGTCCCAACGAGAACAGGAATGGCTACACCTTC. The full variable domain, rest sourced from reference TRBV7-2 and TRBJ1-2, is GAGVSQSPSNKVTEKGKDVELRCDPISGHTALYWYRQSLGQGLEFLIYFQGNSAPDKSGLPSDRFSAERTGGSVSTLTIQRTQQEDSAVYLCASSPNENRNGYTFGSGTRLTVV.

The rearrangement joins TRBV19 to TRBJ1-2; the match to TRBD1 covers 8 bases. V gave up 8 bases and J gave up 4 bases; unmatched junction bases: 21. CDR1 and CDR2 from the germline V gene are LNHDA and SQIVND (reference sequence). The length of the CDR3 is 18 residues. The chain's CDR3 is CASHRGNPSNWGAYGYTF. Here the CDR3 DNA reads TGTGCCAGTCACAGGGGGAACCCTTCAAACTGGGGAGCCTATGGCTACACCTTC.

The sample holds one count of this clone. This chain connects TRBV19 to TRBJ2-6, with TRBD2 as a possible D gene (6 bases). The CDR3 totals 14 residues. V was trimmed by 5 bases and J by 2 bases, leaving 7 bases between them. CDR1 is LNHDA and CDR2 is SQIVND in the germline V gene (reference sequence). The CDR3 sequence is CASSERAGANVLTF. CDR3 nucleotide sequence: TGTGCCAGTAGTGAGCGGGCTGGGGCCAACGTCCTGACTTTC.

The V call is TRBV27, the J call TRBJ1-4, with 7 bases matching TRBD1. The CDR3 is 15 amino acids. The germline V gene encodes CDR1 MNHEY and CDR2 SMNVEV (reference sequence). J gave up 8 bases and V 5 bases, and 11 bases lay outside the gene matches. The CDR3 reads CASSPTRQGIEKLFF. CDR3 nucleotides: TGTGCCAGCAGTCCAACTCGACAGGGAATCGAAAAACTGTTTTTT.

The chain combines TRBV7-3 with TRBJ2-1, with D possibly TRBD1 on 6 matching bases. V was shortened by 5 bases and J by 1 base, with 15 bases between the two germline ends. Germline CDR1 and CDR2: SGHTA and FQGTGA. This CDR3 is 16 amino acids long. The chain's CDR3 is CASSPLGHESYNEQFF. As DNA, the CDR3 is TGTGCCAGCAGCCCCCTGGGACACGAGTCCTACAATGAGCAGTTCTTC.

The rearrangement uses TRBV19 and TRBJ2-1, with 12 bases matching TRBD1. CDR1 is LNHDA and CDR2 is SQIVND in the germline V gene (reference sequence). J was trimmed by 4 bases and V by 6 bases; bases with no gene match: 10. CDR3 length: 17 amino acids. In nucleotides, the CDR3 is TGTGCCAGTAGGCCCTCCGGGACAGGGGGCAAATACAATGAGCAGTTCTTC. Residues: CASRPSGTGGKYNEQFF.

This chain connects TRBV11-2 to TRBJ2-1; D possibly corresponds to TRBD2 (5 bases). Trimming cost V 0 bases and J 8 bases, with 8 bases left between them. This CDR3 has 13 amino acids. Germline V CDR1 and CDR2: SGHAT, FQNNGV. The CDR3 DNA reads TGTGCCAGCAGCTTAGATCGGCGGGATGAGCAGTTCTTC. Amino acid sequence: CASSLDRRDEQFF.

The J gene is TRBJ2-1, the V gene TRBV3-1 (or the pseudogene TRBV3-2); 11 bases line up with TRBD2. Germline V CDR1 and CDR2: LGHDT, YNNKEL (reference sequence). V trimming: 1 base; J trimming: 7 bases; junction bases outside the gene matches: 6. This CDR3 comprises 16 residues. DNA of the CDR3: TGTGCCAGCAGCCAAGTCGGGGTAGCGGGAGGGAATGAGCAGTTCTTC. Protein: CASSQVGVAGGNEQFF.